The 26 T cell receptor beta chains given below trace back to one sample, sequenced in a study of T cell changes during pregnancy in multiple sclerosis. TCRdb's table, derived via immunoSEQ multiplex PCR, lists solely in-frame clones and lacks some. The sample includes 40,000 to 50,000 clones, about nine tenths of them seen just once. The sample consisted of CD4+ T cells from peripheral blood mononuclear cells, taken in the first trimester of pregnancy. The receptors derive from a female donor with multiple sclerosis, enrolled in a pregnancy study.

This clone was counted between two and nine times. The chain uses TRBV27 and TRBJ2-1, with D possibly being TRBD1 (6 bases). The CDR3 has 15 residues. V gave up 4 bases and J gave up 2 bases, with 12 bases separating them. The germline CDR1 and CDR2 sequences are MNHEY and SMNVEV (reference sequence). CDR3 in amino acids: CASSSGTTTYNEQFF. The CDR3 DNA reads TGTGCCAGCAGTTCAGGGACAACGACCTACAATGAGCAGTTCTTC.

The V call is TRBV29-1, the J call TRBJ2-1, with TRBD2 matching 10 bases. V gave up 6 bases and J gave up 6 bases; unmatched junction bases: 8. CDR3 length equals 14 residues. Germline V lookup: CDR1 SQVTM, CDR2 ANQGSEA. CDR3 loop: CSVGSSGSFNEQFF. CDR3 sequence (DNA): TGCAGCGTCGGATCTAGCGGGAGTTTCAATGAGCAGTTCTTC.

This clone was recorded once. This rearrangement joins TRBV18 to TRBJ2-7; 9 bases line up with TRBD1. The CDR3 consists of 14 residues. V was clipped by 3 bases and J by 3 bases; unmatched bases: 3. CDR1 and CDR2 from the germline V gene are KGHSH and LQKENI. The CDR3 sequence: CASSPRTGVYEQYF. Here the CDR3 DNA reads TGTGCCAGCTCACCCAGGACAGGGGTCTACGAGCAGTACTTC.

V usage is TRBV6-6 and J usage is TRBJ2-7; TRBD2 matches 7 bases. CDR3 size: 14 residues. With V trimmed by 6 bases and J by 2 bases, 7 bases remained unmatched. Germline CDR1 MNHNY, CDR2 SVGAGI (reference sequence). The CDR3 loop reads CASSPGAGAYEQYF. The CDR3 bases are TGTGCCAGCAGCCCCGGGGCGGGAGCCTACGAGCAGTACTTC.

This clone is a singleton in its sample. The chain's CDR3 is CASSVLGISDTQYF. The CDR3 bases are TGTGCCAGCAGCGTACTAGGGATTTCGGATACGCAGTATTTT. The V gene is TRBV11-2, the J gene TRBJ2-3; the D gene is possibly TRBD2 (5 bases). V was cut by 5 bases and J by 6 bases, with 15 bases left in between. Germline CDR1 is SGHAT and CDR2 is FQNNGV. The CDR3 has 14 amino acids.

The chain couples TRBV5-5 to TRBJ1-2, with 11 bases matching TRBD1. Trimming took 4 bases from V and 4 from J; bases not matched to a gene: 3. The germline CDR1 and CDR2 sequences are SGHKS and YYEKEE (reference sequence). The CDR3 consists of 14 residues. As DNA, the CDR3 is TGTGCCAGCAGCCCTGGACAGGGGGCCTATGGCTACACCTTC. Translated: CASSPGQGAYGYTF.

The V call is TRBV5-8, the J call TRBJ2-1; 8 nucleotides match TRBD2. This CDR3 comprises 15 residues. V lost 2 bases and J lost 4; bases outside the gene matches: 5. CDR1 and CDR2 from the germline V gene are SGHTS and YDEGEE. This chain's CDR3 is CASSFSSGRYNEQFF. As DNA, the CDR3 is TGTGCCAGCAGCTTCTCCAGCGGGAGATACAATGAGCAGTTCTTC.

V usage is TRBV7-6 and J usage is TRBJ2-3, with TRBD2 as a possible D gene (5 bases). The V gene lost 1 base and the J gene lost 2 bases, with 16 bases spanning the gap. Per the germline V gene, CDR1 is SGHVS and CDR2 is FNYEAQ. The CDR3 is 17 residues long. The CDR3 DNA reads as TGTGCCAGCAGCTTAGTTGGGGTGAGCGGAGTCACAGATACGCAGTATTTT. Protein: CASSLVGVSGVTDTQYF.

The V and J genes are TRBV14 and TRBJ2-5; 8 nucleotides align to TRBD1. There are 15 residues in the CDR3. V gave up 1 base and J gave up 6 bases; unmatched junction bases: 7. Germline V CDR1 and CDR2: SGHDN, FVKESK. The CDR3 is CASSQVQGARQTQYF. CDR3 bases: TGTGCCAGCAGCCAAGTGCAGGGGGCCCGGCAGACCCAGTACTTC.

The chain recombines TRBV4-3 with TRBJ2-7; the match to TRBD2 covers 10 bases. The CDR3 is made up of 18 amino acids. V trimming: 0 bases; J trimming: 5 bases; junction bases outside the gene matches: 13. Germline V gene sequence: CDR1 LGHNA, CDR2 YSLEER. CDR3 in DNA: TGCGCCAGCAGCCAAGATCCCCCGGGAGCGGGAGGGTCGAACGAGCAGTACTTC. This sequence encodes CASSQDPPGAGGSNEQYF.

The chain combines TRBV28 with TRBJ2-7; D is ambiguous. In germline, CDR1 is MDHEN, CDR2 SYDVKM. The length of the CDR3 is 17 residues. The V end was cut by 3 bases, the J end by 1 base, with 19 bases between. CDR3 region: CASSFNPQTANSYEQYF. In nucleotides, the CDR3 is TGTGCCAGCAGTTTTAACCCCCAAACAGCAAATTCCTACGAGCAGTACTTC.

The rearrangement joins TRBV27 to TRBJ2-7; 12 bases match TRBD2. The CDR3 runs 14 residues. CDR1 MNHEY and CDR2 SMNVEV come from the germline V gene (reference sequence). Trimming at V came to 4 bases and at J to 8 bases, leaving 6 bases not matched to a gene. The CDR3 sequence: CASSSSGRGRKQYF. The CDR3 DNA reads TGTGCCAGCAGTTCTAGCGGGAGGGGCCGTAAGCAGTACTTC.

The rearrangement links TRBV5-6 to TRBJ1-3; D is unclear. The ends were cut back, 0 bases at V and 4 bases at J, with 8 bases in the middle. This CDR3 is built from 14 residues. Germline CDR1 SGHDT, CDR2 YYEEEE. The CDR3, as DNA: TGTGCCAGCAGCTTGGCCGTACAGGGAAACACCATATATTTT. Protein: CASSLAVQGNTIYF.

The chain employs TRBV7-9 and TRBJ2-6, with D perhaps matching TRBD1 (6 bases). Between the trimmed V and J ends, which lost 3 bases and 6 bases, there was a span of 12 bases. This CDR3 spans 15 amino acids. Per the germline V gene, CDR1 is SEHNR and CDR2 is FQNEAQ (reference sequence). The CDR3 bases are TGTGCCAGCAGCTTTGGACAGTACGTGGCCAACGTCCTGACTTTC. Translation: CASSFGQYVANVLTF. The full variable domain, rest sourced from reference TRBV7-9 and TRBJ2-6, is DTGVSQNPRHKITKRGQNVTFRCDPISEHNRLYWYRQTLGQGPEFLTYFQNEAQLEKSRLLSDRFSAERPKGSFSTLEIQRTEQGDSAMYLCASSFGQYVANVLTFGAGSRLTVL.

This chain links TRBV11-2 with TRBJ2-7, with a tentative D call TRBD2 (7 bases). CDR3 size: 14 residues. Trimming left V 3 bases short and J 5 bases short, with 14 bases between. In germline, CDR1 is SGHAT, CDR2 FQNNGV. In DNA, the CDR3 is TGTGCCAGCAGCTTGAGCGCGGGGGCGGACGAGCAGTACTTC. This encodes CASSLSAGADEQYF. The full variable domain, rest sourced from reference TRBV11-2 and TRBJ2-7, is EAGVAQSPRYKIIEKRQSVAFWCNPISGHATLYWYQQILGQGPKLLIQFQNNGVVDDSQLPKDRFSAERLKGVDSTLKIQPAKLEDSAVYLCASSLSAGADEQYFGPGTRLTVT.

The rearrangement uses TRBV28 and TRBJ2-7; 11 bases are shared with TRBD2. The trim removed 5 bases at V and 0 bases at J, leaving 6 bases unmatched. The CDR3 totals 16 residues. Germline V gene sequence: CDR1 MDHEN, CDR2 SYDVKM. In DNA form, the CDR3 reads TGTGCCAGCAGTGTTCGACTAGCGGGAAACTCCTACGAGCAGTACTTC. It translates to CASSVRLAGNSYEQYF.

The V call is TRBV5-1, the J call TRBJ2-1; a possible D gene is TRBD2 (5 bases). V shed 0 bases and J shed 7 bases, with 8 bases lying between them. The CDR3 length is 13 residues. The V gene's germline CDR1 is SGHRS and CDR2 YFSETQ. CDR3 residues: CASSLVRGNEQFF. The CDR3 nucleotides read TGCGCCAGCAGCTTGGTCCGGGGTAATGAGCAGTTCTTC.

This clone was found once. The chain uses TRBV21-1 and TRBJ1-1. TRBV21-1 is a pseudogene. This CDR3 comprises 18 residues. In DNA, the CDR3 is TGTGCCAGCAGCATTGGGTGGGGGGGAATCTTAGAAAACACTGAAGCTTTCTTT. This gives the protein CASSIGWGGILENTEAFF.

This clone has more than one count but fewer than ten. The chain couples TRBV5-1 to TRBJ1-1; 8 positions agree with TRBD1. Germline V gene lookup returns CDR1 SGHRS and CDR2 YFSETQ. The CDR3 covers 14 residues. Germline trimming cut 0 bases from V and 7 bases from J; bases unmatched to any gene: 5. The CDR3 DNA sequence: TGCGCCAGCAGCTTGGGGGACAGGACGGGTGAAGCTTTCTTT. It specifies CASSLGDRTGEAFF.

This rearrangement joins TRBV11-3 to TRBJ1-1; tentatively, D is TRBD1 (6 bases). This CDR3 has 14 amino acids. Germline V gene lookup returns CDR1 SGHNT and CDR2 YENEEA. Trimming took off 6 bases at V and 0 bases at J, with 11 bases between the two ends. The DNA for the CDR3 is TGTGCCAGCAGTGGAACAGGGATGAACACTGAAGCTTTCTTT. It specifies CASSGTGMNTEAFF.

The chain has TRBV27 and TRBJ2-6, with 7 positions matching TRBD1. With V trimmed by 3 bases and J by 0 bases, 17 bases remained unmatched. Germline V gene lookup returns CDR1 MNHEY and CDR2 SMNVEV (reference sequence). This CDR3 is built from 21 residues. The CDR3 nucleotides read TGTGCCAGCAGTTTCCAGGGCCACAGGGGATCGACCAGCTCTGGGGCCAACGTCCTGACTTTC. It codes for CASSFQGHRGSTSSGANVLTF.

The gene calls are TRBV11-1 and TRBJ2-5; D gene ambiguous. The CDR3 consists of 15 residues. Looked up from germline, CDR1 is SGHAT and CDR2 is FQDESV (reference sequence). V lost 1 base, J lost 0 bases, and 9 bases lay in between. As DNA, the CDR3 is TGTGCCAGCAGCTTAGGTATCCGAGACCAAGAGACCCAGTACTTC. It encodes CASSLGIRDQETQYF.

The CDR3 region is CASSPDRQGTLNTEAFF. The DNA of the CDR3 is TGTGCCAGCTCACCGGATCGACAGGGAACTTTGAACACTGAAGCTTTCTTT. The chain couples TRBV18 to TRBJ1-1; 7 bases are shared with TRBD1. CDR1 is KGHSH and CDR2 is LQKENI in the germline V gene. The J segment lost 0 bases and the V segment lost 3 bases, leaving 10 bases of the junction unmatched. The CDR3 sequence is 17 residues long.

The chain recombines TRBV4-2 with TRBJ2-3, with TRBD2 identical over 10 bases. This CDR3 region has 15 residues. Germline V gene data show CDR1 as LGHNA and CDR2 as YNFKEQ. V shed 1 base and J 3 bases; nucleotides not matched to a gene: 1. The CDR3 nucleotides read TGTGCCAGCAGCCAAGGACTAGCGGGTACAGATACGCAGTATTTT. Its translation: CASSQGLAGTDTQYF.

This chain joins TRBV23-1 and TRBJ1-2; TRBD1 matches at 9 bases. TRBV23-1 is flagged as an ORF with uncertain function. After removal of 3 bases from V and 6 bases from J, the junction contained 11 bases not matched to a gene. The CDR3 length is 16 residues. The chain's CDR3 is CASSHQKQGARDGYTF. CDR3 in DNA: TGCGCCAGCAGTCACCAAAAACAGGGGGCGCGGGATGGCTACACCTTC.

The chain couples TRBV7-2 to TRBJ2-5, with 9 bases identical to TRBD2. The V gene's germline CDR1 is SGHTA and CDR2 FQGNSA. V was pared by 2 bases and J by 4 bases, with 14 bases of the junction left unmatched. The CDR3 consists of 18 residues. DNA for the CDR3: TGTGCCAGCAGCTTATTCCGCTTGGGTAGCGGGAGAGTAGAGACCCAGTACTTC. Protein: CASSLFRLGSGRVETQYF.